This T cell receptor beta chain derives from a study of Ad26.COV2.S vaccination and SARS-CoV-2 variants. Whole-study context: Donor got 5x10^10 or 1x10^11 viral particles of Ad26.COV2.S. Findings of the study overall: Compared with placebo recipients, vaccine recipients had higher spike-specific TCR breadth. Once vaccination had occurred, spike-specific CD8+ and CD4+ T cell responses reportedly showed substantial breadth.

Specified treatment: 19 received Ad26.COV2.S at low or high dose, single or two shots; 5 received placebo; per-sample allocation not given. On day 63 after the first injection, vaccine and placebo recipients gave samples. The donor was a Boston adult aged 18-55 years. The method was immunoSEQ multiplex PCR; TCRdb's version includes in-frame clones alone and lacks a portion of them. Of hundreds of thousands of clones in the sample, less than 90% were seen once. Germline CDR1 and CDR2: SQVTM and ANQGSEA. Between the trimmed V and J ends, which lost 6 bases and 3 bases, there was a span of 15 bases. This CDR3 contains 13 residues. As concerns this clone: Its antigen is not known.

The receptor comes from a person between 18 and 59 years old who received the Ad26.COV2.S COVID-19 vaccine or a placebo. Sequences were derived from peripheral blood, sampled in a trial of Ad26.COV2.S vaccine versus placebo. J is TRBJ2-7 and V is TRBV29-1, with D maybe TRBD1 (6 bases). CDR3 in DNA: TGCAGCGTAAGGGCAGGGGCCGGCTACGAGCAGTACTTC. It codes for CSVRAGAGYEQYF.